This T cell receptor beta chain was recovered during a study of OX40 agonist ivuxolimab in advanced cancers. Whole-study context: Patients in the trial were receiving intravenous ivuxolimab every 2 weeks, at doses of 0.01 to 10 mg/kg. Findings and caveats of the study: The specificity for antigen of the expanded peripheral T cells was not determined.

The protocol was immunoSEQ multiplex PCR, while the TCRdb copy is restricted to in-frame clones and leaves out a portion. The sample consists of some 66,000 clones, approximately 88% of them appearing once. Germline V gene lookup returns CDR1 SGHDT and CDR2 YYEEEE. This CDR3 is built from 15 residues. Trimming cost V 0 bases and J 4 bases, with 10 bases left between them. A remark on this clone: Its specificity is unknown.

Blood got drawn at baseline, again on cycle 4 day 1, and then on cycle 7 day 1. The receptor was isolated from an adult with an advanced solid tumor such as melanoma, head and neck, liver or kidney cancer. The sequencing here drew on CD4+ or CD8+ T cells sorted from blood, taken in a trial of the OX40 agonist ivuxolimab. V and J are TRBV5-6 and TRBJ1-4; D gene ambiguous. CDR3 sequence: CASSLAGRFNEKLFF. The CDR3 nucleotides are TGTGCCAGCAGCTTGGCGGGCAGGTTTAATGAAAAACTGTTTTTT.